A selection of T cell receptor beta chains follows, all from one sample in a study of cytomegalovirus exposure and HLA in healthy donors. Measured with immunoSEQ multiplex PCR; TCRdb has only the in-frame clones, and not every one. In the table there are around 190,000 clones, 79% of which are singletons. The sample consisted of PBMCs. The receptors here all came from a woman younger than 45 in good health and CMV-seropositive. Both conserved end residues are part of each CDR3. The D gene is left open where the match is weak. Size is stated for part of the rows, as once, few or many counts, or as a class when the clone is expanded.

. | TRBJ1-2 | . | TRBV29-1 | CSAPTASF | TGCAGCGCCCCGACAGCCAGTTTC
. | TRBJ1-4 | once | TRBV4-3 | CASSQGGSSDEKLFF | TGCGCCAGCAGCCAGGGTGGGTCTAGCGATGAAAAACTGTTTTTT
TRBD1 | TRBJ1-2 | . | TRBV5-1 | CASSRTGPYYGYTF | TGCGCCAGCAGCCGGACAGGGCCATACTATGGCTACACCTTC
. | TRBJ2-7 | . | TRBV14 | CASSQDLATSYEQYF | TGTGCCAGCAGCCAAGATTTGGCAACTAGCTACGAGCAGTACTTC
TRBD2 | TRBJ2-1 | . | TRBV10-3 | CAISELAGLVEQFF | TGTGCCATCAGTGAGCTAGCGGGTCTAGTTGAGCAGTTCTTC
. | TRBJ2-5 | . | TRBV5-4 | CARGQGRRETQYF | TGTGCCAGGGGGCAGGGGCGGAGGGAGACCCAGTACTTC
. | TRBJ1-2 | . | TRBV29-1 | CSVDRGGYTF | TGCAGCGTTGACCGAGGGGGCTACACCTTC
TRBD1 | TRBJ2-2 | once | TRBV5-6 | CASRLGQPNTGELFF | TGTGCCAGCAGATTGGGACAGCCGAACACCGGGGAGCTGTTTTTT
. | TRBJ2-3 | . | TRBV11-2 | CASSLEGTTDTQYF | TGTGCCAGCAGCTTAGAAGGGACTACAGATACGCAGTATTTT
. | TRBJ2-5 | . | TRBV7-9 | CASSSHGETQYF | TGTGCCAGCAGCTCGCACGGGGAGACCCAGTACTTC
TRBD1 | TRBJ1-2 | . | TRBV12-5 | CASRGDRFYGYTF | TGTGCTAGCCGAGGGGACAGGTTCTATGGCTACACCTTC
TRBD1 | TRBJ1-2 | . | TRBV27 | CASGKQGDPYGYTF | TGTGCCAGCGGAAAACAGGGGGACCCCTATGGCTACACCTTC
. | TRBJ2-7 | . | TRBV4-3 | CASSQDRGTYEQYF | TGCGCCAGCAGCCAAGATCGGGGAACCTACGAGCAGTACTTC
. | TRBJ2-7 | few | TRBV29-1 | CSVAVKTGGITYEQYF | TGCAGCGTTGCCGTTAAAACAGGCGGCATAACCTACGAGCAGTACTTC
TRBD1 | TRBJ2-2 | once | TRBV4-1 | CASRDRGLNTGELFF | TGCGCCAGCAGGGACAGGGGCCTGAACACCGGGGAGCTGTTTTTT
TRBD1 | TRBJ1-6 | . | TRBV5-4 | CASSFDRGSPLHF | TGTGCCAGCAGCTTCGACAGGGGATCACCCCTCCACTTT
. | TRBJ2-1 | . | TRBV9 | CASSVGQGLATYNEQFF | TGTGCCAGCAGCGTAGGCCAGGGGCTAGCAACCTACAATGAGCAGTTCTTC
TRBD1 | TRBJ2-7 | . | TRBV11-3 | CASSFATGSEQYF | TGTGCCAGCAGCTTTGCGACAGGGTCCGAGCAGTACTTC
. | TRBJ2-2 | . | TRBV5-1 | CASSFGVSTDTGELFF | TGCGCCAGCAGCTTCGGGGTATCGACCGACACCGGGGAGCTGTTTTTT
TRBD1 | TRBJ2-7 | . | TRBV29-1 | CSVQTGSSYEQYF | TGCAGCGTTCAGACAGGGAGCAGCTACGAGCAGTACTTC
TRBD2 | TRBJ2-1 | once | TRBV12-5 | CARIAGGPNEQFF | TGTGCTAGAATAGCGGGGGGTCCCAATGAGCAGTTCTTC
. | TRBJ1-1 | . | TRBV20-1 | CSASISRGAFF | TGCAGTGCTAGTATATCTCGGGGGGCTTTCTTT
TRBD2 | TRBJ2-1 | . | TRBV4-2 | CASSQEGGGGVDEQFF | TGTGCCAGCAGCCAAGAGGGGGGCGGGGGGGTGGATGAGCAGTTCTTC
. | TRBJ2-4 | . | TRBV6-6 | CASSQKTGWLDIQYF | TGTGCCAGCAGTCAAAAAACAGGGTGGTTAGACATTCAGTACTTC
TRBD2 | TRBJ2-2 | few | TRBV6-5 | CASSYWSGRNTGELFF | TGTGCCAGCAGTTACTGGAGCGGGAGGAACACCGGGGAGCTGTTTTTT
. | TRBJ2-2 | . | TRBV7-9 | CASSSNLGHGELFF | TGTGCCAGCAGCTCCAATCTAGGACACGGGGAGCTGTTTTTT
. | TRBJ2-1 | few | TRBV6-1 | CASSEGPGRSSYNEQFF | TGTGCCAGCAGTGAAGGCCCAGGGAGGAGCTCCTACAATGAGCAGTTCTTC
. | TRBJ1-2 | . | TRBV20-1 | CSTRGSHGYTF | TGCAGTACCCGGGGTTCCCATGGCTACACCTTC
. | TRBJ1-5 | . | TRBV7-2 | CASSARSGGNQPQHF | TGTGCCAGCAGCGCTCGGAGCGGTGGGAATCAGCCCCAGCATTTT
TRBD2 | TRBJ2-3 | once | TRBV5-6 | CASSAGLAGGRGTQYF | TGTGCCAGCAGCGCCGGACTAGCGGGGGGGCGAGGTACGCAGTATTTT
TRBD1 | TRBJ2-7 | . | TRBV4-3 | CASSQDRGQDYEQYF | TGCGCCAGCAGCCAAGATCGGGGACAGGACTACGAGCAGTACTTC
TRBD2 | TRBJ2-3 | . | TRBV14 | CASSQGLAGTDTQYF | TGTGCCAGCAGCCAAGGTCTAGCGGGCACAGATACGCAGTATTTT
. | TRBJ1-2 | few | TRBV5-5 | CASSKAGTMDGYTF | TGTGCCAGCAGCAAGGCAGGGACAATGGATGGCTACACCTTC
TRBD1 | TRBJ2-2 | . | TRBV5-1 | CASSWDREGPGELFF | TGCGCCAGCAGCTGGGACAGGGAGGGCCCCGGGGAGCTGTTTTTT
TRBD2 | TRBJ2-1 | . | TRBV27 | CASRGSGRAGSYNEQFF | TGTGCCAGCAGAGGTAGCGGGAGGGCGGGTTCCTACAATGAGCAGTTCTTC
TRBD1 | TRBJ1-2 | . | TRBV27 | CASRTGGDGYTF | TGTGCCAGCAGGACAGGGGGCGATGGCTACACCTTC
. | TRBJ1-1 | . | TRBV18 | CVSSPAGLTEAFF | TGTGTCAGCTCACCCGCGGGGCTCACTGAAGCTTTCTTT
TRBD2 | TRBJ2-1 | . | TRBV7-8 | CASSLSGLADYNEQFF | TGTGCCAGCAGCTTATCCGGACTAGCGGACTACAATGAGCAGTTCTTC
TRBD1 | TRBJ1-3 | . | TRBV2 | CASSGDRAGNTIYF | TGTGCCAGCAGTGGGGACAGGGCTGGAAACACCATATATTTT
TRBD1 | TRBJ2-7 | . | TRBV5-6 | CASSLQGADYEQYF | TGTGCCAGCAGCTTGCAGGGGGCGGATTACGAGCAGTACTTC
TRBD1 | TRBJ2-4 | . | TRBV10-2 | CASRPGGGKNIQYF | TGCGCCAGCAGACCAGGGGGCGGAAAAAACATTCAGTACTTC
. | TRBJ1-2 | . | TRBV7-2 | CASFGLYGYTF | TGTGCCAGCTTCGGTTTGTACGGCTACACCTTC
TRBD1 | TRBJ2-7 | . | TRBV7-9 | CASSRNAGTGLLYEQYF | TGTGCCAGCAGCCGAAACGCCGGGACAGGGTTACTCTACGAGCAGTACTTC
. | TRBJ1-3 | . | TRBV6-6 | CASHQGISGNTIYF | TGTGCCAGCCATCAGGGGATCTCTGGAAACACCATATATTTT
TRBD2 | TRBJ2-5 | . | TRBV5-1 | CASSLAPSGGFQMETQYF | TGCGCCAGCAGCTTGGCCCCTAGCGGGGGCTTTCAAATGGAGACCCAGTACTTC
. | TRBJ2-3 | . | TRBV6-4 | CASSEGGLDTQYF | TGTGCCAGCAGTGAAGGAGGATTGGATACGCAGTATTTT